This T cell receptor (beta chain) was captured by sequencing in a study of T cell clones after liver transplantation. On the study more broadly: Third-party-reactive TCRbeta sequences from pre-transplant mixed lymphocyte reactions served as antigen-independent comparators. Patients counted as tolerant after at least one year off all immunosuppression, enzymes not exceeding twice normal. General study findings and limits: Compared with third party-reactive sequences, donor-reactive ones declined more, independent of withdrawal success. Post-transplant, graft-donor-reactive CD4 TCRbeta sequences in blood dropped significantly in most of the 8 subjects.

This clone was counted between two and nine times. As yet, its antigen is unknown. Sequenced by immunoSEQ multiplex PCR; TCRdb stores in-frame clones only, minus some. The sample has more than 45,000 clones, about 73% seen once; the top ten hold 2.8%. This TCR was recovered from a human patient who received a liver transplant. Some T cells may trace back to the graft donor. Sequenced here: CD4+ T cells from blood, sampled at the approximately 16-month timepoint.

CDR3 residues: CAWSAFGETQYF. In DNA, the CDR3 is TGTGCCTGGAGCGCCTTTGGGGAGACCCAGTACTTC. J is TRBJ2-5 and V is TRBV30; D is unclear. From germline, CDR1 is GTSNPN and CDR2 SVGIG (reference sequence). V lost 3 bases to trimming and J lost 5 bases, with 10 bases between them. This CDR3 is 12 amino acids long.